This T cell receptor (beta chain) was found in a study of T cells in Graves' hyperthyroidism and ophthalmopathy. Study-level background: Pretreatment peripheral blood was obtained at initial diagnosis.

This clonotype was counted only a few times. Amplified regions were TCR beta CDR3 sequences from RNA transcripts. In the first-round RT-PCR of the TCR CDR3, the HTBI primer set was used. A single record per CDR3 protein comes from TCRdb applying MiXCR to the multiplex PCR reads. The table records some 700,000 distinct CDR3 sequences, around 16% of them present only once. The CDR3 has 12 residues. The V gene's germline CDR1 is LGHDT and CDR2 YNNKEL (reference sequence). V lost 0 bases, J lost 6 bases, and 6 bases lay in between. Graves' hyperthyroidism was deemed stable absent ophthalmopathy progression within 18 months.

The chain has TRBV3-1 and TRBJ2-7; D is uncertain. The sample was blood. This clonotype was obtained from a man aged 50 to 60 with Graves' hyperthyroidism. The CDR3: CASSQDWGEQYF. CDR3 bases: TGTGCCAGCAGCCAAGATTGGGGCGAGCAGTACTTC.